The sequence of this TCR beta chain was determined in a study of T cell responses to AZD1222 COVID-19 vaccine. This table comes from immunoSEQ multiplex PCR, and its TCRdb copy is limited to in-frame clones, with some not included. Of under 100,000 clones detected, about 92% appear once; the ten largest clones hold roughly 7%. The CDR3 is 14 amino acids. V gave up 3 bases and J gave up 11 bases; unmatched junction bases: 10. Germline V lookup: CDR1 MNHEY, CDR2 SMNVEV (reference sequence). The sample was peripheral blood, taken on day 0 of MenACWY control vaccination. The TCR was taken from an adult in good health. The V and J genes are TRBV27 and TRBJ1-1; 9 bases are shared with TRBD1. CDR3 bases: TGTGCCAGCAGTTTGGACAGGGGATCATCGTTTGCTTTCTTT. Residues: CASSLDRGSSFAFF.